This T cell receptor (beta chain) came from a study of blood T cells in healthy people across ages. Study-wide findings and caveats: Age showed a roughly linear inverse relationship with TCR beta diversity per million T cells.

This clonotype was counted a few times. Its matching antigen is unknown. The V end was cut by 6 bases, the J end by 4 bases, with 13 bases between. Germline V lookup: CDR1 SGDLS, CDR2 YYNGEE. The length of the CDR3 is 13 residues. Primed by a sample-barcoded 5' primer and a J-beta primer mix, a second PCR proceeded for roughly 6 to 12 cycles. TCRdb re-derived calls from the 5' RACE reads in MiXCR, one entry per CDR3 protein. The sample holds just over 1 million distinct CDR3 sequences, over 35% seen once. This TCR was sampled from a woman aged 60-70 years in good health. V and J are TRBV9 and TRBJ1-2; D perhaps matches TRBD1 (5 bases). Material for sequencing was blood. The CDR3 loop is CASKQAPGYGYTF. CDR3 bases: TGTGCCAGCAAACAGGCACCAGGCTATGGCTACACCTTC.